The rows below give T cell receptor beta chains drawn from one sample of a study of early T cells in non-severe SARS-CoV-2 infection. TCRdb independently ran MiXCR on the 5' RACE reads; one entry per CDR3 protein. Of approximately 52,000 distinct CDR3 sequences listed, over 7.5% are singletons. The sample taken for sequencing was whole blood. The source of these receptors is an adult who was a healthcare worker with PCR-confirmed SARS-CoV-2 infection or an uninfected control (not recorded which). Both conserved end residues are part of each CDR3. The D gene is left open where the match is weak. Clone size is shown for a subset of rows, as once, few, many or a class of expanded clone.

V	size	D	J	CDR3	DNA
TRBV5-1	many	TRBD2	TRBJ2-7	CASSPGGSDYEQYF	TGCGCCAGCAGCCCCGGGGGGTCAGACTACGAGCAGTACTTC
TRBV2	-	-	TRBJ2-7	CASSDRDSTYEQYF	TGTGCCAGCAGTGACAGGGATAGTACCTACGAGCAGTACTTC
TRBV11-3	-	-	TRBJ2-1	CASSRDYNEQFF	TGTGCCAGCAGCCGAGACTACAATGAGCAGTTCTTC
TRBV20-1	many	-	TRBJ2-7	CSARNGGVEQYF	TGCAGTGCTAGAAACGGGGGCGTCGAGCAGTACTTC
TRBV12-3/TRBV12-4	few	-	TRBJ1-2	CASSSAWTGNGYTF	TGTGCCAGCAGTTCGGCATGGACCGGTAATGGCTACACCTTC
TRBV5-1	many	TRBD1	TRBJ1-1	CASRPQGAEKVFF	TGCGCCAGCAGACCCCAGGGGGCTGAGAAGGTCTTCTTT
TRBV6-2/TRBV6-3	many	-	TRBJ2-2	CASSYSSNRPPPGELFF	TGTGCCAGCAGTTACAGTAGCAACCGTCCACCCCCCGGGGAGCTGTTTTTT
TRBV20-1	few	TRBD1	TRBJ1-4	CSANRGLDEKLFF	TGCAGTGCCAACAGGGGGCTAGATGAAAAACTGTTTTTT
TRBV7-6	-	-	TRBJ2-1	CASSLGSPLSYNEQFF	TGTGCCAGCAGCCTAGGGTCGCCTCTCTCCTACAATGAGCAGTTCTTC
TRBV20-1	-	-	TRBJ1-1	CSARGGNYWNTEAFF	TGCAGTGCTAGAGGGGGCAACTATTGGAACACTGAAGCTTTCTTT
TRBV7-6	many	TRBD2	TRBJ2-7	CASSFPETSGIYEQYF	TGTGCCAGCAGCTTCCCCGAGACTAGCGGCATATACGAGCAGTACTTC
TRBV29-1	-	-	TRBJ1-4	CSAVAEKLFF	TGCAGCGCTGTCGCGGAAAAACTGTTTTTT
TRBV6-6	-	TRBD1	TRBJ2-4	CASSPLDRLAKNIQYF	TGTGCCAGCAGTCCCCTGGACAGGCTAGCCAAAAACATTCAGTACTTC
TRBV12-3/TRBV12-4	few	TRBD2	TRBJ2-2	CASRGTSVPTGELFF	TGTGCCAGCAGGGGGACTAGCGTGCCCACCGGGGAGCTGTTTTTT
TRBV20-1	-	-	TRBJ2-7	CSATTDADYEQYF	TGCAGTGCTACCACCGACGCGGACTACGAGCAGTACTTC
TRBV10-3	few	TRBD1	TRBJ2-7	CAISTGQGYEQYF	TGTGCCATCAGTACGGGACAGGGATACGAGCAGTACTTC
TRBV11-2	many	-	TRBJ2-7	CASSLTSGDSYEQYF	TGTGCCAGCAGCTTAACCTCAGGAGACTCCTACGAGCAGTACTTC
TRBV7-6	many	-	TRBJ2-1	CASSLGDEQFF	TGTGCCAGCAGCTTAGGCGATGAGCAGTTCTTC
TRBV7-9	few	-	TRBJ2-1	CASSSIGTADEQFF	TGTGCCAGCAGCAGTATCGGGACGGCCGATGAGCAGTTCTTC
TRBV6-6	-	-	TRBJ2-5	CASSQTGAHTETQYF	TGTGCCAGCAGCCAAACCGGGGCCCATACGGAGACCCAGTACTTC
TRBV4-1	-	TRBD1	TRBJ1-3	CASSQEYRGYGNTIYF	TGCGCCAGCAGCCAAGAGTACAGGGGGTATGGAAACACCATATATTTT
TRBV5-6	many	TRBD2	TRBJ2-3	CASSPGPGTRVADTQYF	TGTGCCAGCAGCCCAGGCCCCGGGACTAGGGTCGCAGATACGCAGTATTTT
TRBV4-2	many	-	TRBJ1-2	CASSQAPGSGANYGYTF	TGTGCCAGCAGCCAGGCCCCGGGGAGCGGAGCAAACTATGGCTACACCTTC